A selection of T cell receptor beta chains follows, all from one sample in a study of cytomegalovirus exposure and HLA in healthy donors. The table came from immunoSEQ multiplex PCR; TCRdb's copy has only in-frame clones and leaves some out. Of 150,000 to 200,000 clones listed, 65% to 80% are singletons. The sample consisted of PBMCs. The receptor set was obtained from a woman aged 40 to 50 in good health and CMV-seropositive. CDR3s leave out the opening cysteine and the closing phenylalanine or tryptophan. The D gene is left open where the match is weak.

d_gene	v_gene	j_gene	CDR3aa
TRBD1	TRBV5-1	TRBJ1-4	ASSLGQGSPGEKLF
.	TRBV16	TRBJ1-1	ASSPRPVNTEAF
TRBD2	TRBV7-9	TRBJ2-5	ASSGGGTQY
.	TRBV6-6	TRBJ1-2	AGGKVANYGYT
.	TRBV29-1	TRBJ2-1	SGSTTLAGNEQF
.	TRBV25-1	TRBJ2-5	ASSEARGRQETQY
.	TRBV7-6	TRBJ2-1	ASSLSTVGNEQF
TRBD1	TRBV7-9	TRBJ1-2	ASSWAGGGFGYT
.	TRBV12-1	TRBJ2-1	ASSSRTSGSQKSYNEQF
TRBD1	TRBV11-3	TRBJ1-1	ASSAQQGTEAF
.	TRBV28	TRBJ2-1	ASIQGGSYNEQF
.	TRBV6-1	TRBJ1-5	ASRTGDQPQH
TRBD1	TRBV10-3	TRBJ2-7	AISTGQGYEQY
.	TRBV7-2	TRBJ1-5	ASSFDRTGPQH
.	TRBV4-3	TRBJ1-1	ASSQAGGNTEAF
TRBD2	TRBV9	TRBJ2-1	ASSVASPSGVWDEQF
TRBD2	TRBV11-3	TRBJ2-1	ASSLNSGNEQF
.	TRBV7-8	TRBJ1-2	ASSLARLPENYGYT
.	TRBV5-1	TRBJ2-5	ASSQGRLQEAQY
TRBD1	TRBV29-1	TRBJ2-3	SVEGPDRATDTQY
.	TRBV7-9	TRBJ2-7	ASSFGQSYEQY
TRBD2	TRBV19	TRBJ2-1	ASSSGTSGGVVHNEQF